This paragraph reports one TCR beta chain. Antigen specificity is unknown. The sample originates from a study of T cell responses to AZD1222 COVID-19 vaccine. Broader study findings: Across the whole spike, CD4 TCRs peaked at regions 160-218 and 743-854.

V lost 6 bases to trimming and J lost 5 bases, with 16 bases between them. This CDR3 region has 14 residues. Germline CDR1 LNHDA, CDR2 SQIVND (reference sequence). Sequenced by immunoSEQ multiplex PCR; TCRdb stores in-frame clones only, minus some. The table has 35,000 to 50,000 clones, around three quarters seen once. This chain joins TRBV19 and TRBJ1-1, with a possible D match to TRBD1 (5 bases). This sequence was found in an adult who received the MenACWY meningococcal vaccine as a control. The sample in question was peripheral blood, obtained 28 days after the second dose of the MenACWY control vaccine. The CDR3 nucleotides read TGTGCCAGTAGCAGGGACTCAACAATTACTGAAGCTTTCTTT. Its translation is CASSRDSTITEAFF.